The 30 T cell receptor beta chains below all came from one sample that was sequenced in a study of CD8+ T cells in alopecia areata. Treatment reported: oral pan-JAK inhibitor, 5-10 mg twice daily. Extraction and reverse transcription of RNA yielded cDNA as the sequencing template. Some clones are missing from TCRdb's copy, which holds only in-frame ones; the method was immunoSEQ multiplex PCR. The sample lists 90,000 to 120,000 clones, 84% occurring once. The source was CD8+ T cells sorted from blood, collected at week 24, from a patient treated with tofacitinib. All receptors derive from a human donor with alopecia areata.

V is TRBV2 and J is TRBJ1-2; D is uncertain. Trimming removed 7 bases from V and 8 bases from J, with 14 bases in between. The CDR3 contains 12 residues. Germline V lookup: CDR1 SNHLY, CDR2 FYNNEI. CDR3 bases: TGTGCCAGCATCGACCGTCTGGGGGGCTACACCTTC. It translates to CASIDRLGGYTF.

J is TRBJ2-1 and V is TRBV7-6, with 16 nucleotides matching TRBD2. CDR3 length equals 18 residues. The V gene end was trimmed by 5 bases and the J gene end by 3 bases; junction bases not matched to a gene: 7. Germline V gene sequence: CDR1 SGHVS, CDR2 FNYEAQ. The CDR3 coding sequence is TGTGCCAGCAGCCCCGGGACTAGCGGGGGGGCTCGCTACAATGAGCAGTTCTTC. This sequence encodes CASSPGTSGGARYNEQFF.

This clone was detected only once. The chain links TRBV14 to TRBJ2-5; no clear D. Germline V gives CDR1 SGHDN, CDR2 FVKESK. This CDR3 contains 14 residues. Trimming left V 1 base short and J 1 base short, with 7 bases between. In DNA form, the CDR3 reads TGTGCCAGCAGCCAAGTAAGCGCCCAAGAGACCCAGTACTTC. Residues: CASSQVSAQETQYF.

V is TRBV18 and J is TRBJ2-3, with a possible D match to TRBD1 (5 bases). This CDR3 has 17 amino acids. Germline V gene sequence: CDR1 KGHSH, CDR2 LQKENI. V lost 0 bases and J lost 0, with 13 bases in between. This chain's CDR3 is CASSPPGGQGSTDTQYF. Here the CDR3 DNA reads TGTGCCAGCTCACCACCAGGCGGCCAGGGAAGCACAGATACGCAGTATTTT.

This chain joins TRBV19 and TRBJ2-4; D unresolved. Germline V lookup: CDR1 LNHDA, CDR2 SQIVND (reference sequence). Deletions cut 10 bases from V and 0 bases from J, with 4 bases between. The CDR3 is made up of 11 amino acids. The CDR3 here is CAILAKNIQYF. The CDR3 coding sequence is TGTGCCATTTTAGCCAAAAACATTCAGTACTTC.

CDR3 sequence: CASRSAGGQETQYF. In DNA form, the CDR3 reads TGTGCCAGCAGATCCGCGGGAGGCCAAGAGACCCAGTACTTC. The chain combines TRBV2 with TRBJ2-5; 8 bases are shared with TRBD2. The trim removed 6 bases at V and 1 base at J, leaving 4 bases unmatched. CDR1 is SNHLY and CDR2 is FYNNEI in the germline V gene. The CDR3 is 14 residues long.

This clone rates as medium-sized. The CDR3, as DNA: TGTGCCAGCAGCACCAACAGGGGTCTCTCACCCCTCCACTTT. Encoded protein: CASSTNRGLSPLHF. This sequence joins TRBV7-9 and TRBJ1-6; TRBD1 matches 7 bases. The V segment lost 5 bases and the J segment 10 bases; nucleotides outside the gene matches: 8. From germline, CDR1 is SEHNR and CDR2 FQNEAQ (reference sequence). The CDR3 contains 14 residues.

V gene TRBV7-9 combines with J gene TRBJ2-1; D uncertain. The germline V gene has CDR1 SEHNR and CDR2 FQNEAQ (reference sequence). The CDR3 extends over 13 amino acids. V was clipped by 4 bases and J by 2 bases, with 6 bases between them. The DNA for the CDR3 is TGTGCCAGCAGCTATGAAACCTACAATGAGCAGTTCTTC. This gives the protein CASSYETYNEQFF.

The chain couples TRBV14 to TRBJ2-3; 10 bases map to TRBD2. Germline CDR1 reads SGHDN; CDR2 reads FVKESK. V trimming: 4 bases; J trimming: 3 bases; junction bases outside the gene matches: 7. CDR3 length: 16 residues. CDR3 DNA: TGTGCCAGCAGCCTTCGGGGGGGACTAGCGACAGATACGCAGTATTTT. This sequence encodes CASSLRGGLATDTQYF.

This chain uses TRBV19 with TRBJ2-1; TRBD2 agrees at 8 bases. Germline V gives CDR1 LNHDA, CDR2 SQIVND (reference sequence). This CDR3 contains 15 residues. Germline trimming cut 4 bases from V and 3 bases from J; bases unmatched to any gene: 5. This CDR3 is CASSTSGGDYNEQFF. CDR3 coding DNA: TGTGCCAGTAGTACGAGCGGGGGTGACTACAATGAGCAGTTCTTC.

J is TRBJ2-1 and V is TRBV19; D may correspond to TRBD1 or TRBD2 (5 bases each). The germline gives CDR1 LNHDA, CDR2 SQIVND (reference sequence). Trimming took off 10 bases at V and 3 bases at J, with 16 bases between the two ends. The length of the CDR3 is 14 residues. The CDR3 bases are TGTGCCACCCGCATTGGGGGTATCTACAATGAGCAGTTCTTC. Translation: CATRIGGIYNEQFF.

CDR3 amino acids: CASSLMGAQNEKLFF. For the CDR3, the DNA is TGTGCCAGCAGCTTAATGGGGGCCCAGAATGAAAAACTGTTTTTT. The rearrangement uses TRBV7-2 and TRBJ1-4; a weak D match, TRBD1 (6 bases). The CDR3 runs 15 residues. V shed 2 bases and J shed 5 bases, with 12 bases lying between them. Per the germline V gene, CDR1 is SGHTA and CDR2 is FQGNSA.

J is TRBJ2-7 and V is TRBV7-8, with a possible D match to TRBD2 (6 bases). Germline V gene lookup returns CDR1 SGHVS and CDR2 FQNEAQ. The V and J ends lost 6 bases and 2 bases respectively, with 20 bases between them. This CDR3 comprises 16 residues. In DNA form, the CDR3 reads TGTGCCAGCAGTTCGATTACGGGACTCAAGGCCTACGAGCAGTACTTC. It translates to CASSSITGLKAYEQYF.

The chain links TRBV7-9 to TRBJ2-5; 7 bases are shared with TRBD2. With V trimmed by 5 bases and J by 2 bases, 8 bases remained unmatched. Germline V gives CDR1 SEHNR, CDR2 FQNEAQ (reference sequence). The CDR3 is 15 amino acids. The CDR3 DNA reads TGTGCCAGCAGCCTGGCGGGGAGGGAGCAAGAGACCCAGTACTTC. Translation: CASSLAGREQETQYF.

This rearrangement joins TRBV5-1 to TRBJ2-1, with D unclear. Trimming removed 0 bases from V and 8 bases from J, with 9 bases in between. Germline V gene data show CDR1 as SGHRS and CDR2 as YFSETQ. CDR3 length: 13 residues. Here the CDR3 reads CASSLVIGDEQFF. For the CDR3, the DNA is TGCGCCAGCAGCTTGGTAATAGGCGATGAGCAGTTCTTC.

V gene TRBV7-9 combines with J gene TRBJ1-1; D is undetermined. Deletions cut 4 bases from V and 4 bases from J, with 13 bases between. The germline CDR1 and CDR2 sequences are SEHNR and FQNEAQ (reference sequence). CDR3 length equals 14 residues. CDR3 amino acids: CASSSPLHGTEAFF. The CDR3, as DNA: TGTGCCAGCAGCTCCCCCCTCCACGGCACTGAAGCTTTCTTT. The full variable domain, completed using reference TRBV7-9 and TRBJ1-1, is DTGVSQNPRHKITKRGQNVTFRCDPISEHNRLYWYRQTLGQGPEFLTYFQNEAQLEKSRLLSDRFSAERPKGSFSTLEIQRTEQGDSAMYLCASSSPLHGTEAFFGQGTRLTVV.

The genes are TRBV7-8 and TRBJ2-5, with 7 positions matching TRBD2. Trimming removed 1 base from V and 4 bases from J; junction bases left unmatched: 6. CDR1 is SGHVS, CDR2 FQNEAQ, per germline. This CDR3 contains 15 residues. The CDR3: CASSLERREGETQYF. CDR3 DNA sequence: TGTGCCAGCAGCTTAGAACGCAGGGAGGGAGAGACCCAGTACTTC. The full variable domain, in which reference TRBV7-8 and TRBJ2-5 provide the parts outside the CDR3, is GAGVSQSPRYKVAKRGQDVALRCDPISGHVSLFWYQQALGQGPEFLTYFQNEAQLDKSGLPSDRFFAERPEGSVSTLKIQRTQQEDSAVYLCASSLERREGETQYFGPGTRLLVL.

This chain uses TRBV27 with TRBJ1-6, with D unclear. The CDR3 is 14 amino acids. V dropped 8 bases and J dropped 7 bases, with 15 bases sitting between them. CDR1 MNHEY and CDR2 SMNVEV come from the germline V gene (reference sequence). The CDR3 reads CASGFPSLNSPLHF. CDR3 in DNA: TGTGCCAGCGGCTTCCCCAGCTTGAATTCACCCCTCCACTTT.

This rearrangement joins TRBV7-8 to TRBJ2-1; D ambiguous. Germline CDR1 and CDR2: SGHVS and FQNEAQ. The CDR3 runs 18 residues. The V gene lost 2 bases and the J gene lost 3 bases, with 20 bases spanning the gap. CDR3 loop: CASSLNRWPIGDYNEQFF. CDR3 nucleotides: TGTGCCAGCAGCTTAAACCGCTGGCCCATAGGTGACTACAATGAGCAGTTCTTC.

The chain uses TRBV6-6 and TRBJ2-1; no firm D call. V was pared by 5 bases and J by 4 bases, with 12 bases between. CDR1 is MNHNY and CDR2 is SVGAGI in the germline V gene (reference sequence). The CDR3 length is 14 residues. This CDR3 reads CASSPAEFYNEQFF. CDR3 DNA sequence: TGTGCCAGCAGTCCCGCGGAGTTTTACAATGAGCAGTTCTTC.

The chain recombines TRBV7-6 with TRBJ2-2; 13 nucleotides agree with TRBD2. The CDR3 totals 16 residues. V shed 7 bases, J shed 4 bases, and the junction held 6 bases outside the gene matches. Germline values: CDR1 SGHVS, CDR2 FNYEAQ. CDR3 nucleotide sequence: TGTGCCAGCACCCCTCGGACTAGCGGGGGCACCGGGGAGCTGTTTTTT. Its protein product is CASTPRTSGGTGELFF. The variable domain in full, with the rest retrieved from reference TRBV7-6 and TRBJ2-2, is GAGVSQSPRYKVTKRGQDVALRCDPISGHVSLYWYRQALGQGPEFLTYFNYEAQQDKSGLPNDRFSAERPEGSISTLTIQRTEQRDSAMYRCASTPRTSGGTGELFFGEGSRLTVL.

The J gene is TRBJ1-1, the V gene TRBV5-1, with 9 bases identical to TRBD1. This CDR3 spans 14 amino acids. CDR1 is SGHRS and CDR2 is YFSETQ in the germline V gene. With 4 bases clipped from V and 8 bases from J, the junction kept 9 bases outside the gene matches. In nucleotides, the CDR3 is TGCGCCAGCAGCCCGCGGACAGGGGTCGCCGAAGCTTTCTTT. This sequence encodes CASSPRTGVAEAFF.

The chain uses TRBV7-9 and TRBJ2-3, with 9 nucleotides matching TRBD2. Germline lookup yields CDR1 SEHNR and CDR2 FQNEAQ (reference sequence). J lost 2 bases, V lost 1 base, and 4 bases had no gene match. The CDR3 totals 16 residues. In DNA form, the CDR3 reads TGTGCCAGCAGCTTAGTAGCGGGGGCCAACACAGATACGCAGTATTTT. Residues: CASSLVAGANTDTQYF.

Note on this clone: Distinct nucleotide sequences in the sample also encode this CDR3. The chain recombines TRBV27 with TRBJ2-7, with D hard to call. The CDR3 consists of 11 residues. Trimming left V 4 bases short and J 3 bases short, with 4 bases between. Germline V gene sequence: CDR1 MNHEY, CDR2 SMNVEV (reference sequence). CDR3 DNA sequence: TGTGCCAGCAGTTCCCTCTACGAGCAGTACTTC. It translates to CASSSLYEQYF.

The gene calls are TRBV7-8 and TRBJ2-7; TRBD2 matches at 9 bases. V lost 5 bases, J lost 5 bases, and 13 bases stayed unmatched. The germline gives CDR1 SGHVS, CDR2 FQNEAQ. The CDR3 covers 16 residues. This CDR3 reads CASSPAVSGGIHEQYF. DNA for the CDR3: TGTGCCAGCAGCCCCGCCGTTAGCGGGGGCATCCACGAGCAGTACTTC.

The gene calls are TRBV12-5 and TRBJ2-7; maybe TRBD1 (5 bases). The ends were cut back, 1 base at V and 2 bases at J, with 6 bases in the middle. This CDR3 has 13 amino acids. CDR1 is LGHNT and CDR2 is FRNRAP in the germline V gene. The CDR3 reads CASGLGTTYEQYF. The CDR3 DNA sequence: TGTGCTAGTGGTTTGGGGACAACCTACGAGCAGTACTTC.

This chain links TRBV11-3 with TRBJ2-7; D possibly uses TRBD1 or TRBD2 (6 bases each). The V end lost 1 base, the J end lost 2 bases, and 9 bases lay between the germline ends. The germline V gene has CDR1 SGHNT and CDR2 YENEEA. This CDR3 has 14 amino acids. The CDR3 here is CASSLAGATYEQYF. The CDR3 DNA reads TGTGCCAGCAGCTTAGCGGGGGCGACCTACGAGCAGTACTTC.

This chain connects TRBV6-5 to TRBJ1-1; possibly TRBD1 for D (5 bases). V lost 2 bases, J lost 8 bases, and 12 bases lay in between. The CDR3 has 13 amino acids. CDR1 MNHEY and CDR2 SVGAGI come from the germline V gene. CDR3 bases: TGTGCCAGCAGTTACCGTCGACAGATGGAAGCTTTCTTT. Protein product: CASSYRRQMEAFF.

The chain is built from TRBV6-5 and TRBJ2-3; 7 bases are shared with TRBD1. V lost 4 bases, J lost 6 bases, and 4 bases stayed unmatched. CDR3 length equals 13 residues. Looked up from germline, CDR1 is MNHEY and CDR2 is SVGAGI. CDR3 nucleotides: TGTGCCAGCAGTTTAAGGGGGCATGATACGCAGTATTTT. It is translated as CASSLRGHDTQYF.

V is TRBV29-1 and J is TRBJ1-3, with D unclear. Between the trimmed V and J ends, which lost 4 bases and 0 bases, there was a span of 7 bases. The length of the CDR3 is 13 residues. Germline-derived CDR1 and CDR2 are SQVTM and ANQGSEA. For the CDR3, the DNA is TGCAGCGTTGCTGGAGACTCTGGAAACACCATATATTTT. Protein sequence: CSVAGDSGNTIYF.